This T cell receptor beta chain emerged from a study of shared clonotypes between healthy human individuals. Overall study findings and caveats: Incomplete sequencing of sorted subsets was indicated by rarefaction despite large depth.

Once extracted for a subset, genomic DNA was divided evenly among several immunoSEQ plates. Libraries were prepared by immunoSEQ multiplex PCR; TCRdb keeps only in-frame clonotypes and omits some of them. The sample has 2 million or so clones; about 95% are singletons. Trimming cost V 5 bases and J 6 bases; bases outside gene matches: 16. Germline V gene sequence: CDR1 SGHVS, CDR2 FQNEAQ. CDR3 size: 18 residues. CD45RO-negative CD8 cells positively selected for CCR7 made up the naive population, which excluded terminally differentiated effector memory CD45RA+ cells. As concerns this clone: The antigen is not known.

V gene TRBV7-8 combines with J gene TRBJ2-1; 10 nucleotides align to TRBD2. Specimen: naive CD8+ T cells sorted from blood. The clonotype was recovered from a young man in good health. The CDR3 nucleotides are TGTGCCAGCAGCCCACACGCTAGCGGGGGCTCCTTGATCAATGAGCAGTTCTTC. Encoded protein: CASSPHASGGSLINEQFF.